A single sample is the source of the 7 T cell receptor beta chains below, sequenced in a study of blood T cell repertoires in COVID-19. Method: immunoSEQ multiplex PCR; TCRdb's copy keeps in-frame clones and lacks some. The sample contains some 200,000 clones, about nine tenths of which appear only once. Sequenced input: peripheral blood. The receptors were sampled from a woman aged 45 to 65 with acute or convalescent COVID-19.

The chain couples TRBV27 to TRBJ1-2; 8 positions agree with TRBD1. V gave up 2 bases and J gave up 2 bases; unmatched junction bases: 4. This CDR3 is built from 15 residues. Germline CDR1 reads MNHEY; CDR2 reads SMNVEV (reference sequence). The CDR3 is CASSLQGASNYGYTF. The CDR3 DNA is TGTGCCAGCAGTTTACAGGGGGCATCCAACTATGGCTACACCTTC.

This chain links TRBV15 with TRBJ1-4; TRBD1 might be the D (6 bases). Trimming stripped 3 bases from V and 5 bases from J, with 10 bases between. The CDR3 consists of 14 residues. Germline values: CDR1 LNHNV, CDR2 YYDKDF (reference sequence). For the CDR3, the DNA is TGTGCCACCAGCAGGACAGGCTCAAATGAAAAACTGTTTTTT. Its translation is CATSRTGSNEKLFF.

In this sample, this clone turned up once. This chain links TRBV5-6 with TRBJ2-3; D not resolved. The CDR3 sequence is 15 residues long. Germline V gene data show CDR1 as SGHDT and CDR2 as YYEEEE. Trimming left V 6 bases short and J 1 base short, with 15 bases between. CDR3 in amino acids: CASTPDGPGTDTQYF. Written as DNA, the CDR3 is TGTGCCAGCACCCCGGATGGGCCAGGCACAGATACGCAGTATTTT.

The gene calls are TRBV3-1 (or the pseudogene TRBV3-2) and TRBJ1-1, with D tentatively TRBD1 (5 bases). Germline assignment: CDR1 LGHDT and CDR2 YNNKEL (reference sequence). CDR3 size: 14 residues. V was trimmed by 3 bases and J by 1 base, leaving 9 bases between them. This chain's CDR3 is CASSHGGKNTEAFF. CDR3 bases: TGTGCCAGCAGCCATGGGGGGAAGAACACTGAAGCTTTCTTT.

The gene calls are TRBV9 and TRBJ1-2; 7 bases are shared with TRBD1. The germline CDR1 and CDR2 sequences are SGDLS and YYNGEE. V dropped 4 bases and J dropped 6; count of bases not matched to a gene: 6. The CDR3 length is 13 residues. The CDR3 nucleotides read TGTGCCAGCAGCCGGAACAGGGGCGATGGCTACACCTTC. Translating it yields CASSRNRGDGYTF.

The chain carries TRBV7-2 and TRBJ2-3; D gene ambiguous. Trimming took 7 bases from V and 1 from J, leaving 12 bases between them. The CDR3 is 14 residues long. Germline lookup yields CDR1 SGHTA and CDR2 FQGNSA. As DNA, the CDR3 is TGTGCCAGCACCTCTACGGCGGGCACAGATACGCAGTATTTT. The encoded protein is CASTSTAGTDTQYF.

This sequence joins TRBV4-3 and TRBJ1-4; weak D call: TRBD1 (5 bases). This CDR3 has 16 residues. V lost 1 base to trimming and J lost 6 bases, with 15 bases between them. Looked up from germline, CDR1 is LGHNA and CDR2 is YSLEER. Here the CDR3 reads CASSQVLPTGYEKLFF. The CDR3 bases are TGCGCCAGCAGCCAAGTCCTTCCCACAGGTTATGAAAAACTGTTTTTT.